A selection of T cell receptor beta chains follows, all from one sample in a study of T cell responses to AZD1222 COVID-19 vaccine. Using immunoSEQ multiplex PCR, the repertoire was profiled, and TCRdb retains in-frame clones only, with some absent. The table lists approximately 160,000 clones, around 90% of them singletons, with around 0.99% in the top ten. The specimen was peripheral blood, collected 28 days after the second AZD1222 dose. These TCRs come from an adult who received the AZD1222 COVID-19 vaccine. CDR3s include the opening cysteine and the closing phenylalanine or tryptophan. Fields, in order: D gene, clone size, V gene, J gene, CDR3 DNA, CDR3 protein. A D gene is named only where the DNA matches it firmly. The listing skips clone size in some rows; elsewhere it reads once, few, many or a size class.

d_gene: TRBD1; abundance: once; v_gene: TRBV10-3; j_gene: TRBJ1-1; CDR3nt: TGTGCCATCAGTCCGGGACAGGGAGGAACTGAAGCTTTCTTT; CDR3aa: CAISPGQGGTEAFF
d_gene: TRBD1; abundance: .; v_gene: TRBV18; j_gene: TRBJ1-5; CDR3nt: TGTGCCAGCTCACCTTCCGGGACAGGGTTCCAGCCCCAGCATTTT; CDR3aa: CASSPSGTGFQPQHF
d_gene: TRBD1; abundance: once; v_gene: TRBV18; j_gene: TRBJ1-3; CDR3nt: TGTGCCAGCTCACCACCTTTGGGACAGGGATTCTCTGGAAACACCATATATTTT; CDR3aa: CASSPPLGQGFSGNTIYF
d_gene: .; abundance: .; v_gene: TRBV28; j_gene: TRBJ2-3; CDR3nt: TGTGCCAGCAGTTCTCCCTTAAGGGGGGGGTTACAAACTACTAGCACAGATACGCAGTATTTT; CDR3aa: CASSSPLRGGLQTTSTDTQYF
d_gene: .; abundance: few; v_gene: TRBV18; j_gene: TRBJ2-5; CDR3nt: TGTGCCAGCTCACCGGCGGGGGAGACCCAGTACTTC; CDR3aa: CASSPAGETQYF
d_gene: TRBD1; abundance: .; v_gene: TRBV5-1; j_gene: TRBJ1-6; CDR3nt: TGCGCCAGCAGCCCCTACAGGGGGCGGGATTCACCCCTCCACTTT; CDR3aa: CASSPYRGRDSPLHF
d_gene: .; abundance: .; v_gene: TRBV27; j_gene: TRBJ1-1; CDR3nt: TGTGCCAGCAGTCCACAGGGAGCCACTGAAGCTTTCTTT; CDR3aa: CASSPQGATEAFF
d_gene: TRBD1; abundance: .; v_gene: TRBV11-2; j_gene: TRBJ2-1; CDR3nt: TGTGCCAGCAGCTTAGTGGAGACAGGGTACAATGAGCAGTTCTTC; CDR3aa: CASSLVETGYNEQFF
d_gene: .; abundance: .; v_gene: TRBV6-5; j_gene: TRBJ2-7; CDR3nt: TGTGCCAGCAGTTTCGGGGTGTCCTACGAGCAGTACTTC; CDR3aa: CASSFGVSYEQYF
d_gene: .; abundance: few; v_gene: TRBV5-1; j_gene: TRBJ2-5; CDR3nt: TGCGCCAGCAGCTTGGGAAACCTTCGAGAGACCCAGTACTTC; CDR3aa: CASSLGNLRETQYF
d_gene: TRBD1; abundance: .; v_gene: TRBV7-2; j_gene: TRBJ1-5; CDR3nt: TGTGCCAGCAGCTCACAGGGGAATCAGCCCCAGCATTTT; CDR3aa: CASSSQGNQPQHF
d_gene: .; abundance: .; v_gene: TRBV4-2; j_gene: TRBJ2-1; CDR3nt: TGTGCCAGCAGCCAAGGTCTCAGGGAAGGAGTAAGGAATGAGCAGTTCTTC; CDR3aa: CASSQGLREGVRNEQFF
d_gene: .; abundance: .; v_gene: TRBV20-1; j_gene: TRBJ2-7; CDR3nt: TGCAGTGCTCCCTTTTCCTACGAGCAGTACTTC; CDR3aa: CSAPFSYEQYF
d_gene: TRBD1; abundance: once; v_gene: TRBV6-5; j_gene: TRBJ1-2; CDR3nt: TGTGCCAGCATCGCCCGGGACAGGGACGGCTACACCTTC; CDR3aa: CASIARDRDGYTF
d_gene: TRBD1; abundance: .; v_gene: TRBV7-2; j_gene: TRBJ1-2; CDR3nt: TGTGCCAGCAGCTGGACAGGGGCCGCTAACTATGGCTACACCTTC; CDR3aa: CASSWTGAANYGYTF
d_gene: .; abundance: .; v_gene: TRBV19; j_gene: TRBJ1-1; CDR3nt: TGTGCCAGTAGCCGTGCGGGGGCGCCAACTGAAGCTTTCTTT; CDR3aa: CASSRAGAPTEAFF
d_gene: .; abundance: .; v_gene: TRBV6-5; j_gene: TRBJ2-5; CDR3nt: TGTGCCAGCAGTAGGACACCTCTGTACCAAGAGACCCAGTACTTC; CDR3aa: CASSRTPLYQETQYF
d_gene: .; abundance: once; v_gene: TRBV18; j_gene: TRBJ1-6; CDR3nt: TGTGCCAGCTCACCTGTCTGGACTGGAGGTTATTCACCCCTCCACTTT; CDR3aa: CASSPVWTGGYSPLHF
d_gene: .; abundance: .; v_gene: TRBV11-3; j_gene: TRBJ1-1; CDR3nt: TGTGCCAGCAGCTTAGATTACGGGCGTGAAGCTTTCTTT; CDR3aa: CASSLDYGREAFF
d_gene: .; abundance: .; v_gene: TRBV3-1/TRBV3-2; j_gene: TRBJ1-2; CDR3nt: TGTGCCAGCAGCCAAGTTGTGTGGCAGGGAGGCTACACCTTC; CDR3aa: CASSQVVWQGGYTF
d_gene: .; abundance: .; v_gene: TRBV7-9; j_gene: TRBJ2-7; CDR3nt: TGTGCCAGCAGCTTATTTGAAGGGGGTGGAAAATACGAGCAGTACTTC; CDR3aa: CASSLFEGGGKYEQYF
d_gene: TRBD1; abundance: .; v_gene: TRBV28; j_gene: TRBJ1-2; CDR3nt: TGTGCCAGCAGTTCCCCAGGGGGAATGAACTATGGCTACACCTTC; CDR3aa: CASSSPGGMNYGYTF
d_gene: TRBD1; abundance: .; v_gene: TRBV3-1/TRBV3-2; j_gene: TRBJ2-7; CDR3nt: TGTGCCAGCAGCCGAGGAGGACAGGGAGGAGGCCGCGAGCAGTACTTC; CDR3aa: CASSRGGQGGGREQYF
d_gene: TRBD2; abundance: .; v_gene: TRBV19; j_gene: TRBJ2-3; CDR3nt: TGTGCCAGTAGTATAGAGCCTAGCGGGGGGGTATCCGCAGTATCGGATACGCAGTATTTT; CDR3aa: CASSIEPSGGVSAVSDTQYF
d_gene: .; abundance: .; v_gene: TRBV19; j_gene: TRBJ1-4; CDR3nt: TGTGCCAGTAGTATAATGGTCCGGGAAAAACTGTTTTTT; CDR3aa: CASSIMVREKLFF
d_gene: .; abundance: .; v_gene: TRBV5-6; j_gene: TRBJ1-5; CDR3nt: TGTGCCAGCAGCTCCGGTGGGGGAAGACAGCCCCAGCATTTT; CDR3aa: CASSSGGGRQPQHF
d_gene: .; abundance: .; v_gene: TRBV19; j_gene: TRBJ1-1; CDR3nt: TGTGCCAGTAGGGATCGACAGTACACTGAAGCTTTCTTT; CDR3aa: CASRDRQYTEAFF
d_gene: TRBD1; abundance: .; v_gene: TRBV19; j_gene: TRBJ1-4; CDR3nt: TGTGCCAGTAGCGGGACAGCTCTTAATGAAAAACTGTTTTTT; CDR3aa: CASSGTALNEKLFF
d_gene: .; abundance: once; v_gene: TRBV4-1; j_gene: TRBJ1-5; CDR3nt: TGCGCCAGCAGCCTCCAGGCAGGGGTCAATCAGCCCCAGCATTTT; CDR3aa: CASSLQAGVNQPQHF
d_gene: .; abundance: .; v_gene: TRBV6-5; j_gene: TRBJ1-4; CDR3nt: TGTGCCAGCAGTTACGAAGGATTAGGGGAGAAACTGTTTTTT; CDR3aa: CASSYEGLGEKLFF
d_gene: .; abundance: .; v_gene: TRBV5-1; j_gene: TRBJ1-4; CDR3nt: TGCGCCAGCAGCGCGGGTCATAGTGCCAGTGGTGCAACTAATGAAAAACTGTTTTTT; CDR3aa: CASSAGHSASGATNEKLFF
d_gene: .; abundance: .; v_gene: TRBV4-2; j_gene: TRBJ2-6; CDR3nt: TGTGCCAGCAGCCAGACGGGGGACTCCTACTCTGGGGCCAACGTCCTGACTTTC; CDR3aa: CASSQTGDSYSGANVLTF
d_gene: TRBD1; abundance: .; v_gene: TRBV13; j_gene: TRBJ1-6; CDR3nt: TGTGCCAGCAGCCAAGGACAGGGGGCAGGTATCCTCCACTTT; CDR3aa: CASSQGQGAGILHF
d_gene: .; abundance: .; v_gene: TRBV4-2; j_gene: TRBJ1-6; CDR3nt: TGTGCCAGCAGCCAAGATCTTCGGACAAATTCACCCCTCCACTTT; CDR3aa: CASSQDLRTNSPLHF
d_gene: .; abundance: .; v_gene: TRBV6-4; j_gene: TRBJ1-6; CDR3nt: TGTGCCAGCAGTGTAGGGGTCTCCTATAATTCACCCCTCCACTTT; CDR3aa: CASSVGVSYNSPLHF
d_gene: TRBD1; abundance: .; v_gene: TRBV19; j_gene: TRBJ2-2; CDR3nt: TGTGCCAGTAGTATGGGACAGGGCTACACCGGGGAGCTGTTTTTT; CDR3aa: CASSMGQGYTGELFF
d_gene: .; abundance: few; v_gene: TRBV7-6; j_gene: TRBJ1-3; CDR3nt: TGTGCCAGCAGCTTAGCTCCCCCTGGGGTAAACACCATATATTTT; CDR3aa: CASSLAPPGVNTIYF
d_gene: .; abundance: .; v_gene: TRBV18; j_gene: TRBJ1-5; CDR3nt: TGTGCCAGCTCAGAAGGGCTAGATCAGCCCCAGCATTTT; CDR3aa: CASSEGLDQPQHF
d_gene: .; abundance: .; v_gene: TRBV13; j_gene: TRBJ2-7; CDR3nt: TGTGCCAGCAGCTTAGGTCCGGGCTACGAGCAGTACTTC; CDR3aa: CASSLGPGYEQYF
d_gene: .; abundance: .; v_gene: TRBV19; j_gene: TRBJ1-1; CDR3nt: TGTGCCAGTAGTATAGATCTAGGAGTTAGAGAAGCTTTCTTT; CDR3aa: CASSIDLGVREAFF
d_gene: .; abundance: .; v_gene: TRBV2; j_gene: TRBJ1-6; CDR3nt: TGTGCCAGCAGTGAAGAGAGTTCACCCCTCCACTTT; CDR3aa: CASSEESSPLHF
d_gene: TRBD1; abundance: .; v_gene: TRBV6-1; j_gene: TRBJ1-5; CDR3nt: TGTGCCAGCAGTGAAGCCGACAGGGAGGGTGGCGATCAGCCCCAGCATTTT; CDR3aa: CASSEADREGGDQPQHF
d_gene: .; abundance: once; v_gene: TRBV3-1/TRBV3-2; j_gene: TRBJ2-7; CDR3nt: TGTGCCAGCAGCCAGTACCGGGACGTATCCTACGAGCAGTACTTC; CDR3aa: CASSQYRDVSYEQYF
d_gene: .; abundance: .; v_gene: TRBV11-2; j_gene: TRBJ1-5; CDR3nt: TGTGCCAGCAGCTTATCGTGGGCGCAGCCCCAGCATTTT; CDR3aa: CASSLSWAQPQHF
d_gene: .; abundance: few; v_gene: TRBV5-1; j_gene: TRBJ1-2; CDR3nt: TGCGCCAGCAGCTTGCCGCGGGAGGGCAGGGGCGACTATGGCTACACCTTC; CDR3aa: CASSLPREGRGDYGYTF
d_gene: .; abundance: .; v_gene: TRBV19; j_gene: TRBJ1-2; CDR3nt: TGTGCCAGTAGTAACCCAGACACTAACTATGGCTACACCTTC; CDR3aa: CASSNPDTNYGYTF
d_gene: .; abundance: .; v_gene: TRBV2; j_gene: TRBJ1-5; CDR3nt: TGTGCCAGCAGTGAAGATGGGCAGGGCGTTTATGGCAATCAGCCCCAGCATTTT; CDR3aa: CASSEDGQGVYGNQPQHF
d_gene: .; abundance: .; v_gene: TRBV4-2; j_gene: TRBJ1-4; CDR3nt: TGTGCCAGCAGCCAGCGGTTTACAGGGATCGGGGAAAAACTGTTTTTT; CDR3aa: CASSQRFTGIGEKLFF
d_gene: TRBD1; abundance: .; v_gene: TRBV30; j_gene: TRBJ1-5; CDR3nt: TGTGCCTCCACTTTTGACAGGGACGGCAATCAGCCCCAGCATTTT; CDR3aa: CASTFDRDGNQPQHF